The TCR beta chain under discussion was sequenced for a study of radiotherapy plus CTLA-4 blockade in lung cancer. Study-wide results and caveats: In blood, after radiotherapy plus ipilimumab, tumor-derived TCR clones expanded. Early blood T cell clone dynamics, with interferon-beta, were reported to best predict response.

TCRdb keeps only in-frame clones here, not all; method: immunoSEQ multiplex PCR. The sample lists more than 75,000 clones; roughly four fifths were seen once. In the case of this clone: Its antigen is unidentified.

Patients had chemo-refractory metastatic non-small-cell lung cancer and received focal radiation plus CTLA-4 blockade that used ipilimumab. Germline lookup yields CDR1 MNHEY and CDR2 SMNVEV (reference sequence). V lost 6 bases to trimming and J lost 0 bases, with 24 bases between them. The CDR3 is 20 amino acids. The clonotype was recovered from a human donor with non-small cell lung cancer that progressed on radiotherapy plus ipilimumab. The sample here was peripheral blood, taken from a patient treated with radiotherapy plus ipilimumab. This chain connects TRBV27 to TRBJ2-6, with a possible D match to TRBD2 (6 bases). The CDR3 loop reads CASSDLLFSGRSSGANVLTF. The DNA for the CDR3 is TGTGCCAGCAGCGACCTCCTTTTCAGCGGGCGGAGCTCTGGGGCCAACGTCCTGACTTTC. Filled out from reference TRBV27 and TRBJ2-6, the complete variable domain reads EAQVTQNPRYLITVTGKKLTVTCSQNMNHEYMSWYRQDPGLGLRQIYYSMNVEVTDKGDVPEGYKVSRKEKRNFPLILESPSPNQTSLYFCASSDLLFSGRSSGANVLTFGAGSRLTVL.